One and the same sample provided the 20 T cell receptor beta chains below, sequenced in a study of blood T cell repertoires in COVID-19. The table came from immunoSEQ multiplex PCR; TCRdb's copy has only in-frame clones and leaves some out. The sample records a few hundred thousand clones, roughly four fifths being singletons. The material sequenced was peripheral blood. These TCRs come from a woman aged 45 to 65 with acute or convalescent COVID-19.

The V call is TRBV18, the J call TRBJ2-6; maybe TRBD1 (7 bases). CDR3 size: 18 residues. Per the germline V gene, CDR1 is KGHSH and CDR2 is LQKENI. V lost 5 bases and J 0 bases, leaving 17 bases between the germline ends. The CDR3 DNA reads TGTGCCAGCTCAATTGCGGGACAGAGAAACTCTGGGGCCAACGTCCTGACTTTC. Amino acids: CASSIAGQRNSGANVLTF.

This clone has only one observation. The CDR3 loop is CASSIGTGMPYEQYF. CDR3 nucleotides: TGTGCCAGTAGTATAGGGACAGGGATGCCCTACGAGCAGTACTTC. V and J are TRBV19 and TRBJ2-7, with TRBD1 matching 8 bases. Germline assignment: CDR1 LNHDA and CDR2 SQIVND (reference sequence). Trimming cost V 1 base and J 2 bases; bases outside gene matches: 4. The CDR3 runs 15 residues.

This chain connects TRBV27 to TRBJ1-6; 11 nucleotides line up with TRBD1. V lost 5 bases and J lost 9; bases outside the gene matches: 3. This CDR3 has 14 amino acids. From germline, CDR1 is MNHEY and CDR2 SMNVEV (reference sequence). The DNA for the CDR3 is TGTGCCAGCAGTCCCGGGACAGGGGGTTCACCCCTCCACTTT. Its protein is CASSPGTGGSPLHF.

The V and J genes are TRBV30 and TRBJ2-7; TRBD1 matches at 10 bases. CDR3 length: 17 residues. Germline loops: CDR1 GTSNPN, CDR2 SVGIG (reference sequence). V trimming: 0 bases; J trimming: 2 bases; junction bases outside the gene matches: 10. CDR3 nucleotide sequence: TGTGCCTGGAGTGTAATATTGGGGACAGGGGCCCCCTACGAGCAGTACTTC. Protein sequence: CAWSVILGTGAPYEQYF.

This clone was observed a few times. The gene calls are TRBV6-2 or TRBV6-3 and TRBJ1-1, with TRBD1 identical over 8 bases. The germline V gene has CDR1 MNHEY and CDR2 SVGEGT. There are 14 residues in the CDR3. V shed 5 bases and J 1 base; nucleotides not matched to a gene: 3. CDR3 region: CASSKGQANTEAFF. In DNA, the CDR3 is TGTGCCAGCAGTAAGGGACAGGCGAACACTGAAGCTTTCTTT.

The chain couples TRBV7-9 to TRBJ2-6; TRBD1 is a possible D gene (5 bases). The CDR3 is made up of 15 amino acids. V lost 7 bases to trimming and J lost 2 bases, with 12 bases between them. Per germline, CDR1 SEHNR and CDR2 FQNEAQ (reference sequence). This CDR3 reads CASTIQGTGANVLTF. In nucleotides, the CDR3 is TGTGCCAGCACCATCCAGGGTACTGGGGCCAACGTCCTGACTTTC.

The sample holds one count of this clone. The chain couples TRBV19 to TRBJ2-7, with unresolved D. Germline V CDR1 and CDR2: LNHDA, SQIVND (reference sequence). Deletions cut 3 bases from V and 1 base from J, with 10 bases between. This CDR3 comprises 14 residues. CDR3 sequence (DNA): TGTGCCAGTAGTATGGTAGCAGCTTCCTACGAGCAGTACTTC. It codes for CASSMVAASYEQYF. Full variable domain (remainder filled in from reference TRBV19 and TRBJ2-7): DGGITQSPKYLFRKEGQNVTLSCEQNLNHDAMYWYRQDPGQGLRLIYYSQIVNDFQKGDIAEGYSVSREKKESFPLTVTSAQKNPTAFYLCASSMVAASYEQYFGPGTRLTVT.

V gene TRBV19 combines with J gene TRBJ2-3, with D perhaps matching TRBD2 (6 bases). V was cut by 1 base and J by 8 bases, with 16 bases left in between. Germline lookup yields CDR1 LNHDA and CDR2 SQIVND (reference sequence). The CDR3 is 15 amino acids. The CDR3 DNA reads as TGTGCCAGTAGTATAGGAGGGGACTGGGGTAGTACGCAGTATTTT. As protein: CASSIGGDWGSTQYF. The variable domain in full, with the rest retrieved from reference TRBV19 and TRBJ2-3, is DGGITQSPKYLFRKEGQNVTLSCEQNLNHDAMYWYRQDPGQGLRLIYYSQIVNDFQKGDIAEGYSVSREKKESFPLTVTSAQKNPTAFYLCASSIGGDWGSTQYFGPGTRLTVL.

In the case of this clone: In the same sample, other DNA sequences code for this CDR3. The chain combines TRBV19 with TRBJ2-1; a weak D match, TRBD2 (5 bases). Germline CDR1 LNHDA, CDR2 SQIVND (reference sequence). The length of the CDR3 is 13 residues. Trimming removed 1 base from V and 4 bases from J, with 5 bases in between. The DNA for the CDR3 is TGTGCCAGTAGTATAGCGGGGTACAATGAGCAGTTCTTC. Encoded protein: CASSIAGYNEQFF.

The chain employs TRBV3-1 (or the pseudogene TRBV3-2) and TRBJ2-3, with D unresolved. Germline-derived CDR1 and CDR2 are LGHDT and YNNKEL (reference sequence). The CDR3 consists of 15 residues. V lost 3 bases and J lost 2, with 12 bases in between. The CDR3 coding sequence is TGTGCCAGCAGCCAGTCCCAGGTATCCACAGATACGCAGTATTTT. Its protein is CASSQSQVSTDTQYF.

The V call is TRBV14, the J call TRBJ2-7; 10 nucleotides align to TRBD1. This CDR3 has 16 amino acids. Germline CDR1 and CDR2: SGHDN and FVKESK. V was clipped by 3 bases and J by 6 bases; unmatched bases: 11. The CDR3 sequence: CASSQGLGQGRREQYF. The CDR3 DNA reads TGTGCCAGCAGCCAGGGGTTGGGACAGGGGAGACGCGAGCAGTACTTC.

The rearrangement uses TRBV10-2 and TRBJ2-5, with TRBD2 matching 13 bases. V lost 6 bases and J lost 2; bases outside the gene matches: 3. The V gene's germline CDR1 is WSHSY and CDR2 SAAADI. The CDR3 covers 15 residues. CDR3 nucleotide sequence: TGCGCCAGCAGGGGGACTAGCGGGAAGCAAGAGACCCAGTACTTC. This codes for CASRGTSGKQETQYF.

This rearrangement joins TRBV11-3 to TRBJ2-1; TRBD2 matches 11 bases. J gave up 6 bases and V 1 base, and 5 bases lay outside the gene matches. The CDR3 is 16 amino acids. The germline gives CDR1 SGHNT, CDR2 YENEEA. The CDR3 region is CASSLVGLAGGNEQFF. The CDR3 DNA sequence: TGTGCCAGCAGCTTAGTAGGTCTAGCGGGAGGCAATGAGCAGTTCTTC.

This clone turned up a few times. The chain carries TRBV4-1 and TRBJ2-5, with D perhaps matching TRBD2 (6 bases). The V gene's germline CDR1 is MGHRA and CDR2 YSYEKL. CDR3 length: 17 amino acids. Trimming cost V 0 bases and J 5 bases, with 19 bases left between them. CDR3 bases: TGCGCCAGCAGCCAAGAAGGGGTAGCGGTAGGGCGGGAGACCCAGTACTTC. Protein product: CASSQEGVAVGRETQYF.

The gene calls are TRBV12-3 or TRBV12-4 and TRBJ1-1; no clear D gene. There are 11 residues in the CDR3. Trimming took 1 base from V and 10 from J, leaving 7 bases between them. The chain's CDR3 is CASSLGGPAFF. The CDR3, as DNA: TGTGCCAGCAGTTTAGGAGGGCCAGCTTTCTTT.

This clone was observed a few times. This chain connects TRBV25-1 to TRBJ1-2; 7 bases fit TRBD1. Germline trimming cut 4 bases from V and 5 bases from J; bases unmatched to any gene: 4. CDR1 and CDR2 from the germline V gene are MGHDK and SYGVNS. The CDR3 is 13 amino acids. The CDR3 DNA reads TGTGCCAGCAGTGGACAGGGCCCTTATGGCTACACCTTC. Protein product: CASSGQGPYGYTF.

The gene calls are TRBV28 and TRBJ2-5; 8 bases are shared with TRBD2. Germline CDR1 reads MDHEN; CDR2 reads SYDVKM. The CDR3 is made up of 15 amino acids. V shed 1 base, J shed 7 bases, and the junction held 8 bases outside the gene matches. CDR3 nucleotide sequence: TGTGCCAGCAGTTTATCTACGAGCGGGAGTGGGACCCAGTACTTC. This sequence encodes CASSLSTSGSGTQYF. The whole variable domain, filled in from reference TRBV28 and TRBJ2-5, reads DVKVTQSSRYLVKRTGEKVFLECVQDMDHENMFWYRQDPGLGLRLIYFSYDVKMKEKGDIPEGYSVSREKKERFSLILESASTNQTSMYLCASSLSTSGSGTQYFGPGTRLLVL.

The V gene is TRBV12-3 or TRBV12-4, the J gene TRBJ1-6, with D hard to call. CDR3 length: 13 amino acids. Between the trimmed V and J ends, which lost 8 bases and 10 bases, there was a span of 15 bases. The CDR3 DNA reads TGTGCCAGCCGGAGTCTCTTTTGGTCACCCCTCCACTTT. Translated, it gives CASRSLFWSPLHF.

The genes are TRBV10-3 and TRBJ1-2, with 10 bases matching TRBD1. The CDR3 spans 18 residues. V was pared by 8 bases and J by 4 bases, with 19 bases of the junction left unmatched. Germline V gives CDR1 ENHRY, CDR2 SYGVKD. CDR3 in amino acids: CAIGLYSPRDRGGYGYTF. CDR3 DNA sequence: TGTGCCATCGGCCTGTACTCCCCTCGGGACAGGGGTGGCTATGGCTACACCTTC.

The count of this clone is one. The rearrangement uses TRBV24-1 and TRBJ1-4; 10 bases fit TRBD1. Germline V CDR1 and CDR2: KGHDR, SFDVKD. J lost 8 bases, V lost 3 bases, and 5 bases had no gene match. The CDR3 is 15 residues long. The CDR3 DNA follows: TGTGCCACCAGTGATACCGGGACAGGGGACGAAAAACTGTTTTTT. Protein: CATSDTGTGDEKLFF.